Each of the 10 T cell receptor beta chains below was sequenced from the same sample in a study of blood T cell repertoires in COVID-19. Only in-frame clones appear in the TCRdb table, and some are missing; sequencing was by immunoSEQ multiplex PCR. The table includes 160,000 or so clones, around 79% detected once. Sequencing used peripheral blood. These receptors were obtained from a woman aged 60-75 years with COVID-19, enrolled during active disease.

This chain uses TRBV11-2 with TRBJ2-5; 11 nucleotides line up with TRBD2. The V gene's germline CDR1 is SGHAT and CDR2 FQNNGV. Germline trimming cut 4 bases from V and 3 bases from J; bases unmatched to any gene: 10. This CDR3 has 17 amino acids. The CDR3 loop is CASSSHFSLAGEETQYF. The CDR3 DNA reads TGTGCCAGCAGCTCTCACTTTTCACTAGCGGGGGAAGAGACCCAGTACTTC.

This chain uses TRBV5-4 with TRBJ1-1, with 9 positions matching TRBD1. The CDR3 has 15 residues. Trimming took 5 bases from V and 1 from J; bases not matched to a gene: 6. From germline, CDR1 is SGHNT and CDR2 YYREEE (reference sequence). Here the CDR3 DNA reads TGTGCCAGCAGAACCGGGACAGGGACGAACACTGAAGCTTTCTTT. This translates into CASRTGTGTNTEAFF.

The rearrangement joins TRBV7-2 to TRBJ2-7; 7 bases align to TRBD2. V lost 4 bases to trimming and J lost 2 bases; unmatched junction nucleotides: 5. Looked up from germline, CDR1 is SGHTA and CDR2 is FQGNSA. This CDR3 has 14 amino acids. The CDR3 nucleotides read TGTGCCAGCAGCTCGGGAGGCCTACCCTACGAGCAGTACGTC. It specifies CASSSGGLPYEQYV.

The chain combines TRBV6-5 with TRBJ2-5; TRBD2 matches 9 bases. V shed 2 bases and J 2 bases; nucleotides not matched to a gene: 3. CDR1 is MNHEY, CDR2 SVGAGI, per germline. The CDR3 runs 15 residues. This CDR3 reads CASSYAGGLQETQYF. The DNA of the CDR3 is TGTGCCAGCAGTTACGCGGGGGGGCTACAAGAGACCCAGTACTTC.

The chain carries TRBV5-5 and TRBJ2-2; TRBD1 is a possible D gene (6 bases). This CDR3 is 15 amino acids long. The V and J ends lost 4 bases and 0 bases respectively, with 10 bases between them. Looked up from germline, CDR1 is SGHKS and CDR2 is YYEKEE (reference sequence). The CDR3 coding sequence is TGTGCCAGCAGCCTGGACAGTACGAACACCGGGGAGCTGTTTTTT. The encoded protein is CASSLDSTNTGELFF.

The rearrangement uses TRBV5-1 and TRBJ1-6; unclear D gene. The germline V and J ends were trimmed by 1 base and 13 bases, with 6 bases remaining between them. Germline CDR1 reads SGHRS; CDR2 reads YFSETQ. This CDR3 is built from 11 residues. Written as DNA, the CDR3 is TGCGCCAGCAGCTTGTACGGGCCCCTCCACTTT. Protein: CASSLYGPLHF.

This clone has just a few counts. The gene calls are TRBV28 and TRBJ2-7; D may be TRBD1 (5 bases). V shed 5 bases and J shed 1 base, with 21 bases lying between them. CDR1 is MDHEN, CDR2 SYDVKM, per germline. The CDR3 loop spans 17 amino acids. CDR3 sequence reads: CASSPRPGRVGSYEQYV. CDR3 coding DNA: TGTGCCAGCAGTCCTCGCCCGGGCAGGGTGGGGTCCTACGAGCAGTACGTC.

This chain connects TRBV2 to TRBJ2-7; 12 bases align to TRBD1. This CDR3 contains 16 residues. The J segment lost 1 base and the V segment lost 2 bases, leaving 3 bases of the junction unmatched. The germline V gene encodes CDR1 SNHLY and CDR2 FYNNEI. In DNA form, the CDR3 reads TGTGCCAGCAGTGAACCGGGACAGGGGGCTTCCTACGAGCAGTACGTC. This codes for CASSEPGQGASYEQYV.

The rearrangement links TRBV19 to TRBJ2-1; 8 bases align to TRBD2. V was pared by 3 bases and J by 7 bases, with 5 bases of the junction left unmatched. From germline, CDR1 is LNHDA and CDR2 SQIVND (reference sequence). This CDR3 comprises 14 residues. The CDR3 sequence: CASSIGTRKNEQFF. For the CDR3, the DNA is TGTGCCAGTAGTATCGGGACTAGGAAGAATGAGCAGTTCTTC.

CDR3 DNA sequence: TGTGCCAGCAGCTTAGACCGGACAGGGTCTACCTACGAGCAGTACTTC. Amino acid sequence: CASSLDRTGSTYEQYF. The V gene is TRBV11-2, the J gene TRBJ2-7; 8 bases are a match to TRBD1. CDR1 and CDR2 (germline): SGHAT, FQNNGV. The V gene end was trimmed by 0 bases and the J gene end by 2 bases; junction bases not matched to a gene: 6. The CDR3 sequence is 16 residues long. Full variable domain (outside the CDR3, taken from reference TRBV11-2 and TRBJ2-7): EAGVAQSPRYKIIEKRQSVAFWCNPISGHATLYWYQQILGQGPKLLIQFQNNGVVDDSQLPKDRFSAERLKGVDSTLKIQPAKLEDSAVYLCASSLDRTGSTYEQYFGPGTRLTVT.